This entry concerns a single TCR beta chain. As originally analysed: Amplified reference gene primers provided the basis for estimating nucleated cell counts. The data were produced by immunoSEQ multiplex PCR, yet TCRdb's version contains in-frame clones alone and is incomplete. From that table come the V and J calls and clone size; the DNA was used to work out D and trimming. The data show 150,000 to 200,000 clones, with approximately 93% seen just once and less than 2% held by the top ten. This record belongs to a study of blood T cell repertoires in COVID-19. This TCR came from an older woman with COVID-19, enrolled during active disease. The sequenced sample consisted of peripheral blood.

The CDR3 sequence: CASSVRDSFSGNTIYF. The CDR3 nucleotides are TGTGCCAGCAGCGTCCGGGACAGTTTCTCTGGAAACACCATATATTTT. The chain joins TRBV9 to TRBJ1-3, with TRBD1 matching over 7 bases. Looked up from germline, CDR1 is SGDLS and CDR2 is YYNGEE. The V segment lost 2 bases and the J segment 0 bases; nucleotides outside the gene matches: 5. The CDR3 loop spans 16 amino acids.